This T cell receptor beta chain is from a study of blood T cell repertoires in COVID-19. On the study more broadly: Sites across the United States, Italy and Spain contributed samples from acute and convalescent COVID-19. Sources were T cells, B-cell-depleted T cells, or PBMCs; the material itself was cDNA or gDNA.

The J segment lost 8 bases and the V segment lost 10 bases, leaving 9 bases of the junction unmatched. The CDR3 runs to 12 residues. Germline CDR1 and CDR2: LGHNA and YSLEER. Repertoires were generated with immunoSEQ multiplex PCR, while TCRdb's copy carries only in-frame clones and drops some. The sample carries approximately 74,000 clones, roughly 80% recorded once. This chain links TRBV4-3 with TRBJ1-2; TRBD1 matches 8 bases. Sequenced: peripheral blood. The sequence derives from an elderly woman with active or convalescent COVID-19. As DNA, the CDR3 is TGCGCCACCCGGACAGGGCTCGACGGCTACACCTTC. It specifies CATRTGLDGYTF.